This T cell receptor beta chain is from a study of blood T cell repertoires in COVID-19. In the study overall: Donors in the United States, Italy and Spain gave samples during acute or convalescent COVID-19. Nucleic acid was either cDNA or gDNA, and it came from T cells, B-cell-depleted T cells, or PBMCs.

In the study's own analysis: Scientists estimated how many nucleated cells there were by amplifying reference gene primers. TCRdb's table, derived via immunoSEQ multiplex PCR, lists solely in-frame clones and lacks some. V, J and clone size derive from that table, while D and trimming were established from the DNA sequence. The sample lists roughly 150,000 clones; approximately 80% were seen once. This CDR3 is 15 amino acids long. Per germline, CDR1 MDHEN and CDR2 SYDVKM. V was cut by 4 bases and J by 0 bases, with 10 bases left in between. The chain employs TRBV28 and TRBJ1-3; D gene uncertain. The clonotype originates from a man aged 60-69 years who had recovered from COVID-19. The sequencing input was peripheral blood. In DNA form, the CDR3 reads TGTGCCAGCAGTTATGACGGACTCTCTGGAAACACCATATATTTT. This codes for CASSYDGLSGNTIYF.